These T cell receptor beta chains were read from a single sample in a study of Graves' ophthalmopathy and Graves' hyperthyroidism. From the multiplex PCR reads, TCRdb called clonotypes with MiXCR, one entry per CDR3 protein. Among 200,000 to 250,000 distinct CDR3 sequences listed, around a fifth were seen once. The sequenced sample consisted of peripheral blood. The receptors were gathered from a woman aged 45-65 years with Graves' ophthalmopathy. Each CDR3 is given with its conserved first and last residue. D genes are given only for firm matches. Clone size is stated in some rows and not others, as once, few, many or a class when expanded.

D	V	J	size	DNA	CDR3
.	TRBV6-1	TRBJ1-1	.	TGTGCCAGCAGAAGAGGGCGGGACACTGAAGCTTTCTTT	CASRRGRDTEAFF
TRBD2	TRBV12-3/TRBV12-4	TRBJ2-7	.	TGTGCCAGCAGTCAGACTAGCGGGAGGTTGTACGAGCAGTACTTC	CASSQTSGRLYEQYF
TRBD1	TRBV20-1	TRBJ1-1	many	TGCAGTGCTAGACGACAGGGGGGTCTTGAAGCTTTCTTT	CSARRQGGLEAFF
TRBD2	TRBV12-3/TRBV12-4	TRBJ2-7	many	TGTGCCAGCAGCAAGGGACTAGCGGGAGGGGCCTACGAGCAGTACTTC	CASSKGLAGGAYEQYF
TRBD1	TRBV6-2/TRBV6-3	TRBJ1-1	many	TGTGCCAGCAGTCGAATCCTTCGAGGGGGCGTTGAAGCTTTCTTT	CASSRILRGGVEAFF
TRBD2	TRBV28	TRBJ2-7	many	TGTGCCAGCGGGCGGAGCGGGACGGTCGAGCAGTACTTC	CASGRSGTVEQYF
TRBD2	TRBV9	TRBJ2-7	many	TGTGCCAGCAGCGTAGGAAGGACTAGCGGGCCGTTCTCCTACGAGCAGTACTTC	CASSVGRTSGPFSYEQYF
TRBD1	TRBV12-3/TRBV12-4	TRBJ1-3	many	TGTGCCAGCAGCCAACGACAGGGAACGGGGGGAAACACCATATATTTT	CASSQRQGTGGNTIYF
TRBD1	TRBV29-1	TRBJ2-7	many	TGCAGCGTTGCCGGGACAGGGGCAACCTACGAGCAGTACTTC	CSVAGTGATYEQYF
.	TRBV6-5	TRBJ1-6	.	TGTGCCAGCAGTTACTCTTCGGAAGATTCACCCCTCCACTTT	CASSYSSEDSPLHF
TRBD2	TRBV12-3/TRBV12-4	TRBJ2-5	many	TGTGCCAGCAGCCCAAAGACTAGCGGGAGAGGATGGCTATCAGAAGAGACCCAGTACTTC	CASSPKTSGRGWLSEETQYF
.	TRBV12-3/TRBV12-4	TRBJ1-2	many	TGTGCCAGCAGTTCCTCGACAGGAATCTATGGCTACACCTTC	CASSSSTGIYGYTF
.	TRBV5-1	TRBJ1-3	many	TGCGCCAGCAGCTTGACGGTAAACTCTGGAAACACCATATATTTT	CASSLTVNSGNTIYF
.	TRBV7-6	TRBJ1-2	many	TGTGCCAGCAGCGTCGGGCCCGCCCGAGTCTATGGCTACACCTTC	CASSVGPARVYGYTF
.	TRBV5-1	TRBJ1-3	many	TGCGCCAGCAGCTTAGGGCCTCGAATCTCTGGAAACACCATATATTTT	CASSLGPRISGNTIYF
.	TRBV6-5	TRBJ1-6	many	TGTGCCAGCAGTTACTCGAGGATGCGGACATATAATTCACCCCTCCACTTT	CASSYSRMRTYNSPLHF
.	TRBV20-1	TRBJ2-7	many	TGCAGTGCTAGAGATCTAGTGGGGCACGAGCAGTACTTC	CSARDLVGHEQYF
.	TRBV19	TRBJ2-5	many	TGTGCCAGTAGTATCAGGCACGGCCAAGAGACCCAGTACTTC	CASSIRHGQETQYF
.	TRBV20-1	TRBJ2-7	once	TGCAGTGCTAGTATTGGCGGGAACTCCTACGAGCAGTACTTC	CSASIGGNSYEQYF
TRBD2	TRBV5-1	TRBJ2-7	many	TGCGCCAGCAGCTTGGTGGGGGCGGGAGGCCGGACAGAGCAGTACTTC	CASSLVGAGGRTEQYF
TRBD1	TRBV7-8	TRBJ2-5	.	TGTGCCAGCAGCTTTGCAGTCGTGAGACAGGGGGCATCTACAGAGACCCAGTACTTC	CASSFAVVRQGASTETQYF
.	TRBV3-1	TRBJ2-2	.	TGTGCCAGCACCCACCGGGGGTCCGTGGAGCTGTTTTTT	CASTHRGSVELFF
.	TRBV12-3/TRBV12-4	TRBJ2-7	many	TGTGCCAGCACTCGGGACCGGTACGAGCAGTACTTC	CASTRDRYEQYF
.	TRBV12-3/TRBV12-4	TRBJ2-5	.	TGTGCCAGCAGTAAGACCAGCCCTCCAGAGACCCAGTACTTC	CASSKTSPPETQYF
.	TRBV6-1	TRBJ1-2	once	TGTGCCAGCAGTCATTCCGGCCACTATGGCTACACCTTC	CASSHSGHYGYTF
.	TRBV10-3	TRBJ1-1	many	TGTGCCATCAGTGAGTGGGCAGTGAACACTGAAGCTTTCTTT	CAISEWAVNTEAFF
.	TRBV15	TRBJ2-5	many	TGTGCCACCAGCGGACCTAGCAGAGAGACCCAGTACTTC	CATSGPSRETQYF
TRBD1	TRBV6-1	TRBJ1-5	few	TGTGCCAGCAGTGAACGAGGCAGGGGGTATCAGCCCCAGCATTTT	CASSERGRGYQPQHF
.	TRBV10-3	TRBJ2-7	.	TGTGCCATCAGTCAGAGGGGGGACCGTTACGAGCAGTACTTC	CAISQRGDRYEQYF
TRBD2	TRBV11-2	TRBJ2-5	many	TGTGCCAGCAGCCACACTAGCGGACTAAAGACCCAGTACTTC	CASSHTSGLKTQYF
.	TRBV15	TRBJ1-3	many	TGTGCCACCAGCAGAGGCTTGGCCAGCTCCTCTGGAAACACCATATATTTT	CATSRGLASSSGNTIYF
.	TRBV12-3/TRBV12-4	TRBJ1-1	.	TGTGCCAGCAGTTTAGATCGGCAGGGTACTTTATCTCGGAACACTGAAGCTTTCTTT	CASSLDRQGTLSRNTEAFF
.	TRBV2	TRBJ1-2	many	TGTGCCAGCACCTTGCGGGACACCTATGGCTACACCTTC	CASTLRDTYGYTF
.	TRBV10-1	TRBJ2-5	many	TGCGCCAGCAGTGATGGTGGGACCCAGTACTTC	CASSDGGTQYF
TRBD1	TRBV6-1	TRBJ1-2	many	TGTGCCAGCAGTGAATCGGCAGGGGGCTTTTCCTATGGCTACACCTTC	CASSESAGGFSYGYTF
.	TRBV11-2	TRBJ2-2	many	TGTGCCAGCGATCCGGCGGGGTTGATCACCGGGGAGCTGTTTTTT	CASDPAGLITGELFF
TRBD2	TRBV13	TRBJ2-7	.	TGTGCCAGCAGCGGTCTAGCGGGAGCTGGGGAGCAGTACTTC	CASSGLAGAGEQYF
.	TRBV20-1	TRBJ1-2	.	TGCAGTCCCGCCGACAGTGAGAGGCTTGGCTACACCTTC	CSPADSERLGYTF
TRBD1	TRBV7-2	TRBJ1-1	many	TGTGCCAGCAGCCTGGGGGACAGGGGCGTAAAAAGAGCTTTCTTT	CASSLGDRGVKRAFF
.	TRBV7-9	TRBJ2-2	.	TGTGCCAGCAGCAGGGGGTCCGGGGAGCTGTTTTTT	CASSRGSGELFF
.	TRBV24-1	TRBJ1-5	.	TGTGCCACCGGGCAGGGAAATCAGCCCCAGCATTTT	CATGQGNQPQHF
TRBD1	TRBV5-1	TRBJ1-1	many	TGCGCCAGCAGCGGGGGGACAGTGAACACTGAAGCTTTCTTT	CASSGGTVNTEAFF
.	TRBV28	TRBJ2-2	.	TGTGCCAGCAGCTCACTCCGACCCATCGGCGGAACCGGGGAGCTGTTTTTT	CASSSLRPIGGTGELFF
.	TRBV6-1	TRBJ2-1	few	TGTGCCAGCAGTGGGGACGGATTCAATGAGCAGTTCTTC	CASSGDGFNEQFF